This is a list of T cell receptor beta chains from one sample in a study of cytomegalovirus exposure and HLA in healthy donors. Method: immunoSEQ multiplex PCR; TCRdb's copy keeps in-frame clones and lacks some. The sample lists 80,000 to 130,000 clones; approximately 81% were seen once. Sequencing was done on a sample of PBMCs. Source of these receptors: a male donor in good health and CMV-seropositive. Both conserved end residues are part of each CDR3. A D gene is named only where the DNA matches it firmly. For some rows the clone size is stated as once, few or many, or as a class when expanded; others skip it.

d_gene: -; j_gene: TRBJ2-3; abundance: -; v_gene: TRBV14; CDR3nt: TGTGCCAGCAGCCAAGAAACTGGGGGAGGAGAAACAGATACGCAGTATTTT; CDR3aa: CASSQETGGGETDTQYF
d_gene: -; j_gene: TRBJ1-1; abundance: -; v_gene: TRBV28; CDR3nt: TGTGCCAGCAGTCAGGACAGAACGAACACTGAAGCTTTCTTT; CDR3aa: CASSQDRTNTEAFF
d_gene: -; j_gene: TRBJ1-1; abundance: -; v_gene: TRBV18; CDR3nt: TGTGCCAGCTCACTGGACAGAAACACTGAAGCTTTCTTT; CDR3aa: CASSLDRNTEAFF
d_gene: -; j_gene: TRBJ2-2; abundance: few; v_gene: TRBV29-1; CDR3nt: TGCAGCGTTGAATCAGGGAATATGGTCGGGGAGCTGTTTTTT; CDR3aa: CSVESGNMVGELFF
d_gene: -; j_gene: TRBJ2-7; abundance: -; v_gene: TRBV10-3; CDR3nt: TGTGCCATCAGTGAAGGCCGACAGCTGGACTTC; CDR3aa: CAISEGRQLDF
d_gene: TRBD1; j_gene: TRBJ1-2; abundance: -; v_gene: TRBV27; CDR3nt: TGTGCCAGCAGTGCCACGGGACAGCATGGCTACACCTTC; CDR3aa: CASSATGQHGYTF
d_gene: TRBD1; j_gene: TRBJ1-5; abundance: -; v_gene: TRBV7-2; CDR3nt: TGTGCCAGCAGCTGGGACAGGGCGATTCAGCCCCAGCATTTT; CDR3aa: CASSWDRAIQPQHF
d_gene: TRBD2; j_gene: TRBJ2-3; abundance: once; v_gene: TRBV4-3; CDR3nt: TGCGCCAGCAGCCAAGTCGGGGGGGGAGATACGCAGTATTTT; CDR3aa: CASSQVGGGDTQYF
d_gene: -; j_gene: TRBJ2-2; abundance: -; v_gene: TRBV12-5; CDR3nt: TGTGCTAGTTGGAGCCGGGACAAAACCGGGGAGCTGTTTTTT; CDR3aa: CASWSRDKTGELFF
d_gene: -; j_gene: TRBJ2-5; abundance: -; v_gene: TRBV2; CDR3nt: TGTGCCAGCCGGCCCGGGACTTCGGAGACCCAGTACTTC; CDR3aa: CASRPGTSETQYF
d_gene: TRBD1; j_gene: TRBJ2-5; abundance: -; v_gene: TRBV10-2; CDR3nt: TGCGCCAGCAGGACAGGGTTGGAGACCCAGTACTTC; CDR3aa: CASRTGLETQYF
d_gene: TRBD1; j_gene: TRBJ1-1; abundance: -; v_gene: TRBV11-3; CDR3nt: TGTGCCAGCAGCCGCGGACAGGGCACTGAAGCTTTCTTT; CDR3aa: CASSRGQGTEAFF
d_gene: TRBD1; j_gene: TRBJ2-7; abundance: -; v_gene: TRBV7-2; CDR3nt: TGTGCCAGCAGCTGGGACAGGGGGCCTCGCGAGCAGTACTTC; CDR3aa: CASSWDRGPREQYF
d_gene: TRBD1; j_gene: TRBJ2-7; abundance: -; v_gene: TRBV29-1; CDR3nt: TGCAGCGCGGGGGCTAGGCAGGGGGCTAGCGAGCAGTACTTC; CDR3aa: CSAGARQGASEQYF
d_gene: -; j_gene: TRBJ2-5; abundance: -; v_gene: TRBV7-8; CDR3nt: TGTGCCAGCAGCTTAGTTCAGGGAAGACAAGAGACCCAGTACTTC; CDR3aa: CASSLVQGRQETQYF
d_gene: -; j_gene: TRBJ2-1; abundance: -; v_gene: TRBV30; CDR3nt: TGTGCCTGGAGTATGTCGGCTCACGGGGAGCAGTTCTTC; CDR3aa: CAWSMSAHGEQFF
d_gene: TRBD2; j_gene: TRBJ2-2; abundance: few; v_gene: TRBV4-3; CDR3nt: TGCGCCAGCAGCCGAAGTCCTAGCGGGGAGGCCGGGGAGCTGTTTTTT; CDR3aa: CASSRSPSGEAGELFF
d_gene: TRBD1; j_gene: TRBJ1-5; abundance: -; v_gene: TRBV7-2; CDR3nt: TGTGCCAGCAGCTTTGTCACAGGGGCCGCATATAGCAATCAGCCCCAGCATTTT; CDR3aa: CASSFVTGAAYSNQPQHF
d_gene: -; j_gene: TRBJ1-6; abundance: -; v_gene: TRBV9; CDR3nt: TGTGCCAGCACCCAAGAGGATAATTCACCCCTCCACTTT; CDR3aa: CASTQEDNSPLHF
d_gene: TRBD1; j_gene: TRBJ1-2; abundance: -; v_gene: TRBV7-9; CDR3nt: TGTGCCGCGGGGGGGGACCGGACAGGTGGCTACACCTTC; CDR3aa: CAAGGDRTGGYTF
d_gene: -; j_gene: TRBJ1-5; abundance: -; v_gene: TRBV6-6; CDR3nt: TGTGCCAGCAGTTACTCGGTGGGAGGAGGTCAGCCCCAGCATTTT; CDR3aa: CASSYSVGGGQPQHF
d_gene: -; j_gene: TRBJ1-1; abundance: -; v_gene: TRBV28; CDR3nt: TGTGCCAGCAGTCCCTCCGGACAGCGGAATCCTGAAGCTTTCTTT; CDR3aa: CASSPSGQRNPEAFF
d_gene: TRBD1; j_gene: TRBJ2-3; abundance: few; v_gene: TRBV7-9; CDR3nt: TGTGCCAGCAGGCCCGGGACAGCAAGCACAGATACGCAGTATTTT; CDR3aa: CASRPGTASTDTQYF
d_gene: -; j_gene: TRBJ2-5; abundance: -; v_gene: TRBV5-1; CDR3nt: TGCGCCAGCAGCTTGGTGGGCAGGGTAGAAGAGACCCAGTACTTC; CDR3aa: CASSLVGRVEETQYF
d_gene: -; j_gene: TRBJ2-7; abundance: -; v_gene: TRBV5-6; CDR3nt: TGTGCCAGCAGCCCCGGCGGTGGGGCTGGCGAGCAGTACTTC; CDR3aa: CASSPGGGAGEQYF
d_gene: TRBD1; j_gene: TRBJ2-1; abundance: -; v_gene: TRBV7-9; CDR3nt: TGTGCCAGCAACCAGGGACAGGGTTACAATGAGCAGTTCTTC; CDR3aa: CASNQGQGYNEQFF
d_gene: -; j_gene: TRBJ1-4; abundance: -; v_gene: TRBV30; CDR3nt: TGTGCCTGGAGAGAGGAGGGGTTGGGCGAAAAACTGTTTTTT; CDR3aa: CAWREEGLGEKLFF
d_gene: TRBD2; j_gene: TRBJ2-3; abundance: -; v_gene: TRBV4-2; CDR3nt: TGTGCCAGCAGCCAAGATCAGGGGCGGGGGGGCATTTTATCGACAGATACGCAGTATTTT; CDR3aa: CASSQDQGRGGILSTDTQYF
d_gene: TRBD1; j_gene: TRBJ2-7; abundance: -; v_gene: TRBV14; CDR3nt: TGTGCCAGCAGCCAAGATCCGGGACAGGGTAGCTCCTACGAGCAGTACTTC; CDR3aa: CASSQDPGQGSSYEQYF
d_gene: -; j_gene: TRBJ1-4; abundance: -; v_gene: TRBV6-1; CDR3nt: TGTGCCAGCAGCCGACAGCTGGAGAATGAAAAACTGTTTTTT; CDR3aa: CASSRQLENEKLFF
d_gene: -; j_gene: TRBJ2-2; abundance: -; v_gene: TRBV19; CDR3nt: TGTGCCAGTCCCCCGGGGGAGTGCGGGGAGCTGTTTTTT; CDR3aa: CASPPGECGELFF
d_gene: -; j_gene: TRBJ1-2; abundance: -; v_gene: TRBV4-1; CDR3nt: TGCGCCAGCAGCCAAGTTCGACAGACTAACTATGGCTACACCTTC; CDR3aa: CASSQVRQTNYGYTF
d_gene: -; j_gene: TRBJ2-2; abundance: -; v_gene: TRBV5-1; CDR3nt: TGCGCCAGCAGCTTGGCAGGGGTGGACACCGGGGAGCTGTTTTTT; CDR3aa: CASSLAGVDTGELFF
d_gene: TRBD1; j_gene: TRBJ1-2; abundance: -; v_gene: TRBV4-2; CDR3nt: TGTGCCAGCAGCCACGGGACAGGGCACTATGGCTACACCTTC; CDR3aa: CASSHGTGHYGYTF
d_gene: -; j_gene: TRBJ2-7; abundance: -; v_gene: TRBV11-2; CDR3nt: TGTGCCAGCAGCCGGGACGAGCAGTACTTC; CDR3aa: CASSRDEQYF
d_gene: TRBD1; j_gene: TRBJ1-4; abundance: -; v_gene: TRBV30; CDR3nt: TGTGCCTGGAGTAGCCGGGGACAGGGAGGTGAAAAACTGTTTTTT; CDR3aa: CAWSSRGQGGEKLFF
d_gene: TRBD2; j_gene: TRBJ2-3; abundance: -; v_gene: TRBV7-2; CDR3nt: TGTGCCAGCAGCGGAGCTGGGAGTAGCGGGGGGGCCCGGTATACGCAGTATTTT; CDR3aa: CASSGAGSSGGARYTQYF
d_gene: TRBD1; j_gene: TRBJ1-6; abundance: -; v_gene: TRBV7-2; CDR3nt: TGTGCCAGCAGGCAGGGGGCGCGTAATTCACCCCTCCACTTT; CDR3aa: CASRQGARNSPLHF
d_gene: TRBD2; j_gene: TRBJ2-3; abundance: -; v_gene: TRBV19; CDR3nt: TGTGCCAGTACTAGCGGGGGGGTGGTACCCCGGTCTAAGCAGTATTTT; CDR3aa: CASTSGGVVPRSKQYF
d_gene: TRBD1; j_gene: TRBJ2-2; abundance: -; v_gene: TRBV9; CDR3nt: TGTGCCAGCAGCGTAGATGGCAGGGGGACCGGGGAGCTGTTTTTT; CDR3aa: CASSVDGRGTGELFF
d_gene: -; j_gene: TRBJ1-1; abundance: -; v_gene: TRBV4-3; CDR3nt: TGCGCCAGCAGCCAAGACCCTGTGAGTCCGAACACTGAAGCTTTCTTT; CDR3aa: CASSQDPVSPNTEAFF
d_gene: -; j_gene: TRBJ2-1; abundance: few; v_gene: TRBV11-3; CDR3nt: TGTGCCAGCAGCTTTGGTAGCTACAATGAGCAGTTCTTC; CDR3aa: CASSFGSYNEQFF
d_gene: TRBD2; j_gene: TRBJ2-7; abundance: -; v_gene: TRBV5-1; CDR3nt: TGCGCCAGCAGCCGGGGGGACCCGTCTTCCTACGAGCAGTACTTC; CDR3aa: CASSRGDPSSYEQYF
d_gene: TRBD1; j_gene: TRBJ1-6; abundance: -; v_gene: TRBV10-1; CDR3nt: TGCGCCAGCAGACAGGGGACCAAGAATAATTCACCCCTCCACTTT; CDR3aa: CASRQGTKNNSPLHF
d_gene: TRBD1; j_gene: TRBJ1-4; abundance: -; v_gene: TRBV6-6; CDR3nt: TGTGCCAGCAGTTACCAGGGACAGGAAAATGAAAAACTGTTTTTT; CDR3aa: CASSYQGQENEKLFF
d_gene: -; j_gene: TRBJ1-1; abundance: -; v_gene: TRBV28; CDR3nt: TGTGCCAGCAGTTTTGGGACACTGAACACTGAAGCTTTCTTT; CDR3aa: CASSFGTLNTEAFF
d_gene: -; j_gene: TRBJ1-2; abundance: -; v_gene: TRBV19; CDR3nt: TGTGCCAGTAGTAAGGGAGGGGTTGGCTACACCTTC; CDR3aa: CASSKGGVGYTF
d_gene: -; j_gene: TRBJ2-3; abundance: -; v_gene: TRBV6-6; CDR3nt: TGTGCCAGCAGTTACACCCGGGGGACGCAGTATTTT; CDR3aa: CASSYTRGTQYF